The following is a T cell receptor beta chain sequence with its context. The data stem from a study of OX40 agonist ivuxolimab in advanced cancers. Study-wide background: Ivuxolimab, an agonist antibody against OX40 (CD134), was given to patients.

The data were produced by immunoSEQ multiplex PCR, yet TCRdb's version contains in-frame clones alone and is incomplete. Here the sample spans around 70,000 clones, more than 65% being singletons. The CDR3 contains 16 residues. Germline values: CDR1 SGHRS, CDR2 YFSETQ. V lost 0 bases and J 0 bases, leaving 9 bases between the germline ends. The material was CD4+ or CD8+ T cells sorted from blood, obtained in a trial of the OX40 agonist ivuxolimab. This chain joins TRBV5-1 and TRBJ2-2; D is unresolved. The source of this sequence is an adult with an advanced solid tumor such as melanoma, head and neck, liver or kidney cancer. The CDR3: CASSLVGATNTGELFF. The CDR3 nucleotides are TGCGCCAGCAGCTTGGTTGGCGCCACGAACACCGGGGAGCTGTTTTTT.